The clone carrying this T cell receptor beta chain was detected many times. Antigen unknown. At one boundary the junction diverges from the germline segment, which might be a read error. This entry belongs to a study of neurological immune-mediated disorders. Study findings and constraints: Multiple sclerosis, the disease with the least TCR clonal expansion, fell below healthy controls, whereas HTLV-1-associated myelopathy showed the most. There was no association between the multiple sclerosis repertoire cluster and any clinical or MRI feature.

Germline V gene lookup returns CDR1 SGHRS and CDR2 YFSETQ. The CDR3 length is 13 residues. Each TCR transcript was tagged with a 10-nucleotide random UMI during 5'RACE. TCRdb reprocessed the 5' RACE reads with MiXCR, giving one entry per CDR3 protein. The sample consists of about 62,000 distinct CDR3 sequences, around 4.8% of them appearing once. This TCR was sampled from a woman aged 50 to 60 with multiple sclerosis. Material for sequencing was PBMCs. The chain is built from TRBV5-1 and TRBJ1-5; no definite D call. The CDR3 nucleotides are TGCGCCAGCAGCCCCCGACCCGGGCAGCCCCAGAATTTT. It specifies CASSPRPGQPQNF. Variable domain in full (rest from reference TRBV5-1 and TRBJ1-5): KAGVTQTPRYLIKTRGQQVTLSCSPISGHRSVSWYQQTPGQGLQFLFEYFSETQRNKGNFPGRFSGRQFSNSRSEMNVSTLELGDSALYLCASSPRPGQPQNFGDGTRLSIL.